This T cell receptor beta chain originates from a study of cytomegalovirus exposure and HLA in healthy donors (dated by TCRdb to about 2017). About the full investigation: According to a later analysis, one platform produced both the 110 or so validation repertoires and the roughly 650 repertoires of the first cohort. The aim of the study was to test whether cataloging public T cell receptors could identify signatures of past pathogen exposure. Along with the roughly 700-subject first cohort, a separate validation cohort of some 130 different subjects was used. To predict cytomegalovirus infection status, the study combined high-throughput TCR immunosequencing, statistical association of individual TCRs with disease status, and machine learning.

In this sample, this clone turned up a few times. Its antigen remains unidentified. Nothing much larger sits one base from this clone, and base qualities are not available. The receptor library was made with the immunoSEQ multiplex PCR assay. The study's processing was this. To diagnose cytomegalovirus status from the catalog of TCR beta chain sequences, a statistical classification framework was built. The source is immuneACCESS, and TCRdb retained only in-frame sequences with V and J called. Part of the clones is not carried over; for the studies checked, unresolved V genes explain less than half of this, and the remainder is unexplained. D and trimming come from the DNA, and the V and J calls and clone size come from that table. Present in this sample are about 150,000 clones, 65% to 90% of which were seen just once. The top ten clonotypes cover around 24% of the sample. The donors belonged to the validation cohort of 90 to 150 subjects, which was separate from the roughly 700-subject first cohort.

Reading the germline V gene (reference sequence) gives CDR1 SEHNR and CDR2 FQNEAQ. The germline V end is reduced by 3 bases and the J end by 3 bases; junction bases left unmatched: 0. The CDR3 numbers 14 residues from cysteine through phenylalanine. Of all the DNA, just the CDR3 is kept, 42 bases in frame from base 1. Points the paper makes about the study in general: The classifier was reported to diagnose cytomegalovirus status with high specificity and sensitivity in both the original and validation cohorts. The study gave a list of 150 to 200 TCR beta chains associated with cytomegalovirus. In vitro tests confirmed that a few of the cytomegalovirus-associated TCR beta chains recognize cytomegalovirus antigens. While some public TCRs were present in many individuals, most TCR sequences turned up only very rarely across donors. The validation cohort had no HLA typing available for a later analysis, so co-occurrence within that cohort was assessed over all 110 or so repertoires. The authors suggested that the approach could potentially be extended to other disease states and immunological phenotypes. In a later analysis, TCRs clustered in the first cohort were found to also tend to co-occur in the 120 or so validation repertoires, with 94% of cluster scores above 0.

The TCR was taken from a man between 18 and 29 years old in good health and CMV-seropositive. The source material was PBMCs. The sequence links TRBV7-9 to TRBJ1-2; 11 central bases correspond to TRBD1. This receptor carries the CDR3 CASSLGQGDYGYTF. The nucleotide sequence reads TGTGCCAGCAGCTTGGGACAGGGGGACTATGGCTACACCTTC.